These 17 T cell receptor beta chains were all obtained from the same sample, sequenced in a study of blood T cell repertoires in COVID-19. TCRdb keeps only in-frame clones here, not all; method: immunoSEQ multiplex PCR. This table has roughly 150,000 clones, about 87% appearing once. Input material: peripheral blood. The receptors were sampled from a human donor in a cohort sampled during active COVID-19.

The CDR3 DNA reads as TGCGCCAGCAGCCCCACGGGGGGCGGAGACTCCAATGAGCAGTTCTTC. It is translated as CASSPTGGGDSNEQFF. This chain links TRBV5-1 with TRBJ2-1, with D possibly being TRBD2 (7 bases). CDR3 length equals 16 residues. Per germline, CDR1 SGHRS and CDR2 YFSETQ. Trimming pared 4 bases from V and 6 bases from J, leaving 20 bases between. The complete variable domain, with remaining parts taken from reference TRBV5-1 and TRBJ2-1, reads KAGVTQTPRYLIKTRGQQVTLSCSPISGHRSVSWYQQTPGQGLQFLFEYFSETQRNKGNFPGRFSGRQFSNSRSEMNVSTLELGDSALYLCASSPTGGGDSNEQFFGPGTRLTVL.

The chain employs TRBV7-2 and TRBJ2-6; D not certain. V lost 7 bases and J 2 bases, leaving 6 bases between the germline ends. The CDR3 sequence is 13 residues long. The germline V gene encodes CDR1 SGHTA and CDR2 FQGNSA. Written as DNA, the CDR3 is TGTGCCAGCATCCTCCCTGGGGCCAACGTCCTGACTTTC. It specifies CASILPGANVLTF.

V gene TRBV2 combines with J gene TRBJ2-5; possibly TRBD2 for D (7 bases). This CDR3 is 16 amino acids long. Trimming shortened V by 4 bases and J by 5 bases, and 20 bases separated the two germline ends. Germline values: CDR1 SNHLY, CDR2 FYNNEI. Written as DNA, the CDR3 is TGTGCCAGCAGTGTTACGGGGGGCGAGCCCATGGAGACCCAGTACTTC. Translating gives CASSVTGGEPMETQYF.

The rearrangement joins TRBV7-2 to TRBJ2-1, with 9 bases identical to TRBD2. The V gene end was trimmed by 1 base and the J gene end by 4 bases; junction bases not matched to a gene: 2. The CDR3 totals 15 residues. Germline CDR1 reads SGHTA; CDR2 reads FQGNSA. The CDR3 nucleotides read TGTGCCAGCAGCTTAGACCTAGCGGGGTACAATGAGCAGTTCTTC. It yields the protein CASSLDLAGYNEQFF.

This clone was seen only once. This sequence joins TRBV27 and TRBJ2-7; TRBD2 is a possible D gene (6 bases). CDR3 length: 15 amino acids. V was cut by 6 bases and J by 2 bases, with 17 bases left in between. Germline lookup yields CDR1 MNHEY and CDR2 SMNVEV (reference sequence). This CDR3 is CASRRDEGVAYEQYF. CDR3 in DNA: TGTGCCAGCAGGCGGGATGAGGGAGTCGCCTACGAGCAGTACTTC.

This sequence joins TRBV5-1 and TRBJ2-1; 11 bases agree with TRBD2. The ends lost 5 bases at V and 12 bases at J; junction bases unmatched: 7. Germline CDR1 SGHRS, CDR2 YFSETQ. This CDR3 has 13 residues. CDR3 DNA sequence: TGCGCCAGCAGTTTACGACTAGCGGGGCCGCAGTTCTTC. Residues: CASSLRLAGPQFF.

The table lists this clone with a few counts. The V gene is TRBV15, the J gene TRBJ1-1, with TRBD1 matching 9 bases. The CDR3 totals 13 residues. Looked up from germline, CDR1 is LNHNV and CDR2 is YYDKDF (reference sequence). J was trimmed by 7 bases and V by 6 bases; bases with no gene match: 6. The CDR3 here is CATRIGTGSEAFF. CDR3 in DNA: TGTGCCACCAGGATCGGGACAGGGAGTGAAGCTTTCTTT. Complete variable domain (other parts from reference TRBV15 and TRBJ1-1): DAMVIQNPRYQVTQFGKPVTLSCSQTLNHNVMYWYQQKSSQAPKLLFHYYDKDFNNEADTPDNFQSRRPNTSFCFLDIRSPGLGDTAMYLCATRIGTGSEAFFGQGTRLTVV.

The chain carries TRBV24-1 and TRBJ2-7; D might be TRBD1 (7 bases). The CDR3 length is 13 residues. CDR1 KGHDR and CDR2 SFDVKD come from the germline V gene. V was trimmed by 2 bases and J by 9 bases, leaving 13 bases between them. In DNA form, the CDR3 reads TGTGCCACCAGTGATTGGAGGGGGCGCGGGCAGTACTTC. Protein sequence: CATSDWRGRGQYF.

In this sample, this clone turned up once. Here the CDR3 reads CASSPRDRIEAFF. The CDR3 nucleotides read TGTGCCAGCAGCCCCCGGGACAGGATTGAAGCTTTCTTT. The genes are TRBV5-4 and TRBJ1-1, with 8 positions matching TRBD1. CDR1 and CDR2 from the germline V gene are SGHNT and YYREEE (reference sequence). Trimming cost V 4 bases and J 7 bases; bases outside gene matches: 6. The CDR3 extends over 13 amino acids. The variable domain in full, completed from reference TRBV5-4 and TRBJ1-1, reads ETGVTQSPTHLIKTRGQQVTLRCSSQSGHNTVSWYQQALGQGPQFIFQYYREEENGRGNFPPRFSGLQFPNYSSELNVNALELDDSALYLCASSPRDRIEAFFGQGTRLTVV.

The chain joins TRBV6-2 or TRBV6-3 to TRBJ2-5; maybe TRBD1 (6 bases). The germline V gene encodes CDR1 MNHEY and CDR2 SVGEGT. There are 17 residues in the CDR3. V lost 6 bases and J 3 bases, leaving 23 bases between the germline ends. CDR3 sequence reads: CASSSLFTGYKEETQYF. DNA for the CDR3: TGTGCCAGCAGCTCGCTCTTCACAGGGTATAAAGAAGAGACCCAGTACTTC.

V gene TRBV4-1 combines with J gene TRBJ2-3; 11 bases agree with TRBD2. Germline loops: CDR1 MGHRA, CDR2 YSYEKL. This CDR3 spans 17 amino acids. Trimming at V came to 4 bases and at J to 13 bases, leaving 19 bases not matched to a gene. The CDR3 protein is CASSPIGWLAGGPPKYF. In DNA form, the CDR3 reads TGCGCCAGCAGCCCGATCGGATGGCTAGCGGGAGGTCCGCCGAAGTATTTT.

This rearrangement joins TRBV10-3 to TRBJ2-3, with TRBD1 matching over 8 bases. Trimming removed 11 bases from V and 3 bases from J; junction bases left unmatched: 10. CDR1 and CDR2 (germline): ENHRY, SYGVKD. CDR3 length: 14 amino acids. This CDR3 is CALWTGLFTDTQYF. CDR3 coding DNA: TGTGCCTTATGGACAGGGCTTTTTACAGATACGCAGTATTTT.

This clone is medium-sized. The chain couples TRBV5-4 to TRBJ1-2; D unclear. The CDR3 has 14 residues. CDR1 and CDR2 from the germline V gene are SGHNT and YYREEE (reference sequence). Between the trimmed V and J ends, which lost 0 bases and 2 bases, there was a span of 8 bases. CDR3 amino acids: CASSLESGNYGYTF. In nucleotides, the CDR3 is TGTGCCAGCAGCTTGGAAAGCGGAAACTATGGCTACACCTTC.

The rearrangement links TRBV4-2 to TRBJ2-5; no reliable D call. The length of the CDR3 is 14 residues. Per the germline V gene, CDR1 is LGHNA and CDR2 is YNFKEQ. The V end was cut by 4 bases, the J end by 2 bases, with 11 bases between. The CDR3 DNA reads TGTGCCAGCAGCCTAGAGGCCCAACAAGAGACCCAGTACTTC. It codes for CASSLEAQQETQYF.

The chain combines TRBV28 with TRBJ1-1; TRBD1 matches 8 bases. CDR3 size: 16 residues. Germline assignment: CDR1 MDHEN and CDR2 SYDVKM. With V trimmed by 5 bases and J by 0 bases, 8 bases remained unmatched. The CDR3 DNA reads as TGTGCCAGCAGTCAGACAGGGGTTCTAATGAACACTGAAGCTTTCTTT. Translation gives CASSQTGVLMNTEAFF.

The chain uses TRBV20-1 and TRBJ1-1, with D possibly matching TRBD1 (6 bases). This CDR3 is built from 15 residues. The germline V gene has CDR1 DFQATT and CDR2 SNEGSKA (reference sequence). Trimming stripped 3 bases from V and 1 base from J, with 15 bases between. Written as DNA, the CDR3 is TGCAGTGCTAGTGGCCGGGGAGGGGGGAACACTGAAGCTTTCTTT. It specifies CSASGRGGGNTEAFF.

V is TRBV18 and J is TRBJ1-2; perhaps TRBD1 as D (5 bases). The CDR3 totals 14 residues. CDR1 and CDR2 (germline): KGHSH, LQKENI. With 2 bases removed from V and 8 bases from J, the gap between germline ends came to 15 bases. Written as DNA, the CDR3 is TGTGCCAGCTCACCAGAAGAGGCAGGGAAAGGCTACACCTTC. Its translation: CASSPEEAGKGYTF.